The subject of this entry is one T cell receptor beta chain. This record belongs to a study of control samples from healthy donors and cancer patients. The CDR3 is 12 amino acids. V lost 6 bases, J lost 5 bases, and 13 bases lay in between. The germline gives CDR1 SQVTM, CDR2 ANQGSEA. Libraries were prepared by immunoSEQ multiplex PCR; TCRdb keeps only in-frame clonotypes and omits some of them. The table has 98,000 or so clones, around three quarters seen once. The rearrangement uses TRBV29-1 and TRBJ1-1; D gene ambiguous. Sequenced sample: blood. The receptor was derived from a woman under 40 in good health. The CDR3: CSVIDPGTEAFF. The CDR3 DNA is TGCAGCGTAATCGACCCGGGGACTGAAGCTTTCTTT. The whole variable domain, remainder taken from reference TRBV29-1 and TRBJ1-1, is SAVISQKPSRDICQRGTSLTIQCQVDSQVTMMFWYRQQPGQSLTLIATANQGSEATYESGFVIDKFPISRPNLTFSTLTVSNMSPEDSSIYLCSVIDPGTEAFFGQGTRLTVV.